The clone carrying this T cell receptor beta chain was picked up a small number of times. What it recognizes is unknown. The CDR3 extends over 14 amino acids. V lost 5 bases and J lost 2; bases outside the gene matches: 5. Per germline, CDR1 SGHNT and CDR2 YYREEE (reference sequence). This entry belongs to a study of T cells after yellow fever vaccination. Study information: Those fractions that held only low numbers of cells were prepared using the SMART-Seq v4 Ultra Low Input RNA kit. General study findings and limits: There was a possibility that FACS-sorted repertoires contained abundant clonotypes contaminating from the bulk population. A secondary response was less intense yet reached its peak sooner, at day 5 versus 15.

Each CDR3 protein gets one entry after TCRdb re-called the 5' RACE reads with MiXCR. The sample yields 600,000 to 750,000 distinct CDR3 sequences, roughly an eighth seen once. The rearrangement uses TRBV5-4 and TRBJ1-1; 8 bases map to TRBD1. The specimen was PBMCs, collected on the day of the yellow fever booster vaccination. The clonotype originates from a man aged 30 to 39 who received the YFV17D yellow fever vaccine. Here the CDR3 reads CASSQDRANTEAFF. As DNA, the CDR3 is TGTGCCAGCAGTCAGGACAGGGCTAACACTGAAGCTTTCTTT.